This T cell receptor beta chain comes out of a study of beta chain features in type 1 diabetes. What was sequenced were expressed TCRB transcripts, since all of the isolated RNA had been reverse transcribed. TCRdb's copy holds only in-frame clones and misses some; the assay was immunoSEQ multiplex PCR. The sample holds 350,000 to 400,000 clones; around 12% are singletons and the top ten take approximately 0.011%. This clone was counted a few times. The antigen remains undetermined. V shed 3 bases and J 7 bases; nucleotides not matched to a gene: 5. The CDR3 covers 15 residues. The germline gives CDR1 LNHNV, CDR2 YYDKDF (reference sequence). General study points: Cells expressing TCR highly could be over-represented by cDNA sequencing. PCR could preferentially amplify shorter templates, alike in patients and controls. Shorter TCRB CDR3s, moderately but significantly so, marked every one of the four CD4+ subsets in Type 1 diabetes patients. Patients with type 1 diabetes showed fewer VDJ junction insertions and more deletions.

This receptor was obtained from a woman younger than 30 with type 1 diabetes. The chain uses TRBV15 and TRBJ1-4; 10 bases line up with TRBD1. The sequenced material came from naive CD4+ T cells from blood. Here the CDR3 DNA reads TGTGCCACCAGCAGCGCTCGGGACAGGGGTGAAAAACTGTTTTTT. It specifies CATSSARDRGEKLFF. The variable domain in full, completed from reference TRBV15 and TRBJ1-4, reads DAMVIQNPRYQVTQFGKPVTLSCSQTLNHNVMYWYQQKSSQAPKLLFHYYDKDFNNEADTPDNFQSRRPNTSFCFLDIRSPGLGDTAMYLCATSSARDRGEKLFFGSGTQLSVL.